Below are 23 T cell receptor beta chains sequenced from a single sample in a study of blood T cell repertoires in COVID-19. Profiled with immunoSEQ multiplex PCR; TCRdb holds only in-frame clones, not every one. The profile shows fewer than 350,000 clones, about nine tenths of them singletons. Sequenced: PBMCs or T cells enriched from blood (not recorded which). All receptors come from a woman in her twenties or thirties who had been exposed to COVID-19.

The rearrangement uses TRBV11-2 and TRBJ1-1, with D unresolved. The CDR3 has 14 residues. Trimming removed 5 bases at V and 2 bases at J, with 12 bases between. Germline CDR1 reads SGHAT; CDR2 reads FQNNGV. DNA for the CDR3: TGTGCCAGCAGCCACCTTACAGTTAACACTGAAGCTTTCTTT. Translating gives CASSHLTVNTEAFF. The full variable domain, its missing parts supplied by reference TRBV11-2 and TRBJ1-1, is EAGVAQSPRYKIIEKRQSVAFWCNPISGHATLYWYQQILGQGPKLLIQFQNNGVVDDSQLPKDRFSAERLKGVDSTLKIQPAKLEDSAVYLCASSHLTVNTEAFFGQGTRLTVV.

This sequence joins TRBV2 and TRBJ2-1; a possible D gene is TRBD1 (6 bases). V lost 10 bases and J 5 bases, leaving 21 bases between the germline ends. The CDR3 covers 15 residues. CDR1 and CDR2 (germline): SNHLY, FYNNEI. CDR3 coding DNA: TGTGCCACCGCGGCCCGGAGGACAGATAACAATGAGCAGTTCTTC. Translating it yields CATAARRTDNNEQFF.

The chain uses TRBV19 and TRBJ2-7, with a possible D match to TRBD1 (7 bases). Germline lookup yields CDR1 LNHDA and CDR2 SQIVND (reference sequence). The CDR3 extends over 14 amino acids. Trimming cost V 3 bases and J 3 bases, with 12 bases left between them. CDR3 protein: CASSITRGDYEQYF. The CDR3 DNA reads TGTGCCAGTAGTATCACCAGGGGGGACTACGAGCAGTACTTC.

This sequence joins TRBV10-3 and TRBJ2-1; TRBD2 agrees at 8 bases. This CDR3 contains 15 residues. V was clipped by 3 bases and J by 2 bases; unmatched bases: 3. Germline CDR1 is ENHRY and CDR2 is SYGVKD. For the CDR3, the DNA is TGTGCCATCAGTGAAAGCGGGAGTCCCTACAATGAGCAGTTCTTC. Protein: CAISESGSPYNEQFF.

This chain links TRBV9 with TRBJ1-2; D is ambiguous. The CDR3 has 13 residues. The V gene lost 1 base and the J gene lost 6 bases, with 10 bases spanning the gap. Germline lookup yields CDR1 SGDLS and CDR2 YYNGEE. For the CDR3, the DNA is TGTGCCAGCAGCGTAAGGGCCGGGGATGGCTACACCTTC. Its protein product is CASSVRAGDGYTF.

The chain combines TRBV7-6 with TRBJ1-2; 9 positions match TRBD1. This CDR3 region has 14 residues. Germline lookup yields CDR1 SGHVS and CDR2 FNYEAQ. V shed 5 bases, J shed 7 bases, and the junction held 8 bases outside the gene matches. The CDR3 DNA reads as TGTGCCAGCAGCACGTCGACAGGGGGTTTTGGCTACACCTTC. It translates to CASSTSTGGFGYTF.

The chain is built from TRBV11-2 and TRBJ2-2, with TRBD1 matching over 7 bases. The V gene's germline CDR1 is SGHAT and CDR2 FQNNGV. V gave up 5 bases and J gave up 2 bases; unmatched junction bases: 8. This CDR3 has 16 residues. The CDR3 DNA sequence: TGTGCCAGCAGCCGAGTGGGGACAGCCAACACCGGGGAGCTGTTTTTT. This encodes CASSRVGTANTGELFF.

The chain joins TRBV28 to TRBJ2-7; TRBD2 agrees at 8 bases. The CDR3 spans 14 residues. With 4 bases clipped from V and 2 bases from J, the junction kept 4 bases outside the gene matches. CDR1 is MDHEN, CDR2 SYDVKM, per germline. The CDR3 loop is CASSSTGGPYEQYF. Here the CDR3 DNA reads TGTGCCAGCAGTTCGACGGGGGGGCCCTACGAGCAGTACTTC.

The chain uses TRBV3-1 (or the pseudogene TRBV3-2) and TRBJ2-1; D ambiguous. Germline V gives CDR1 LGHDT, CDR2 YNNKEL (reference sequence). This CDR3 region has 12 residues. V lost 4 bases and J 6 bases, leaving 7 bases between the germline ends. The CDR3 region has the DNA TGTGCCAGCAGCCGCGCAGGCAATGAGCAGTTCTTC. Translating it yields CASSRAGNEQFF.

The V call is TRBV11-2, the J call TRBJ1-4; 9 nucleotides line up with TRBD1. The ends lost 0 bases at V and 5 bases at J; junction bases unmatched: 1. The CDR3 runs to 15 residues. Germline V CDR1 and CDR2: SGHAT, FQNNGV. CDR3 region: CASSLDGTGNEKLFF. DNA for the CDR3: TGTGCCAGCAGCTTAGATGGGACAGGGAATGAAAAACTGTTTTTT. Together with reference TRBV11-2 and TRBJ1-4, the CDR3 gives the full variable domain: EAGVAQSPRYKIIEKRQSVAFWCNPISGHATLYWYQQILGQGPKLLIQFQNNGVVDDSQLPKDRFSAERLKGVDSTLKIQPAKLEDSAVYLCASSLDGTGNEKLFFGSGTQLSVL.

As for this clone: The identical CDR3 is also encoded by other nucleotide sequences in the sample. V and J are TRBV5-1 and TRBJ1-2; 8 bases are shared with TRBD1. The V segment lost 6 bases and the J segment 4 bases; nucleotides outside the gene matches: 5. CDR3 length equals 13 residues. The germline gives CDR1 SGHRS, CDR2 YFSETQ. For the CDR3, the DNA is TGCGCCAGCACGGACAGGGTGGGCTATGGCTACACCTTC. It specifies CASTDRVGYGYTF.

The J gene is TRBJ1-6, the V gene TRBV27; 10 bases are a match to TRBD1. This CDR3 spans 18 amino acids. The V gene's germline CDR1 is MNHEY and CDR2 SMNVEV (reference sequence). V shed 6 bases and J 14 bases; nucleotides not matched to a gene: 22. This CDR3 is CASSLRRLGTGAFGALHF. As DNA, the CDR3 is TGTGCCAGCAGCCTAAGACGGCTTGGGACAGGGGCATTCGGGGCCCTCCACTTT.

The rearrangement joins TRBV23-1 to TRBJ2-7; TRBD1 agrees at 7 bases. Being an ORF, TRBV23-1 has a function that is uncertain. J was trimmed by 4 bases and V by 0 bases; bases with no gene match: 9. The CDR3 sequence is 16 residues long. CDR3 DNA sequence: TGCGCCAGCAGTCAATCGCCAACCGGGACAGCTTACGAGCAGTACTTC. It translates to CASSQSPTGTAYEQYF.

V usage is TRBV28 and J usage is TRBJ2-5, with D possibly TRBD1 on 6 matching bases. This CDR3 is 16 amino acids long. Between the trimmed V and J ends, which lost 2 bases and 3 bases, there was a span of 16 bases. Germline values: CDR1 MDHEN, CDR2 SYDVKM. As DNA, the CDR3 is TGTGCCAGCAGTTTAGCGATGAGGACAGCGAAAGAGACCCAGTACTTC. It specifies CASSLAMRTAKETQYF.

J is TRBJ2-2 and V is TRBV6-5; 9 bases map to TRBD2. Trimming took 6 bases from V and 4 from J; bases not matched to a gene: 6. CDR3 length: 15 amino acids. CDR1 is MNHEY, CDR2 SVGAGI, per germline. In nucleotides, the CDR3 is TGTGCCAGCAGCCTAGCGGGAAAGAGCACCGGGGAGCTGTTTTTT. Protein product: CASSLAGKSTGELFF.

This rearrangement joins TRBV19 to TRBJ2-3, with 8 bases lining up with TRBD1. Trimming took 5 bases from V and 6 from J; bases not matched to a gene: 7. The V gene's germline CDR1 is LNHDA and CDR2 SQIVND (reference sequence). This CDR3 is built from 14 residues. CDR3 sequence reads: CASSYHRGSDTQYF. The CDR3, as DNA: TGTGCCAGTAGTTACCACAGGGGGTCGGATACGCAGTATTTT.

V and J are TRBV7-9 and TRBJ2-5; TRBD2 matches at 10 bases. The CDR3 spans 14 residues. Unmatched junction bases numbered 1, after V lost 1 base and J lost 5 bases. Germline assignment: CDR1 SEHNR and CDR2 FQNEAQ (reference sequence). CDR3 nucleotides: TGTGCCAGCAGCTTAGGTAGCGGGAGGGAGACCCAGTACTTC. This codes for CASSLGSGRETQYF.

The chain links TRBV6-5 to TRBJ2-7; D is perhaps TRBD1 (5 bases). Germline CDR1 is MNHEY and CDR2 is SVGAGI. V was clipped by 2 bases and J by 4 bases, with 9 bases between them. This CDR3 spans 13 amino acids. The CDR3 loop reads CASSYTQGYEQYF. The DNA of the CDR3 is TGTGCCAGCAGTTACACCCAGGGATACGAGCAGTACTTC.

V usage is TRBV30 and J usage is TRBJ2-4; weak D call: TRBD1 (6 bases). Per the germline V gene, CDR1 is GTSNPN and CDR2 is SVGIG (reference sequence). Trimming removed 4 bases from V and 6 bases from J, with 10 bases in between. CDR3 length: 12 amino acids. CDR3 protein: CAWTTTGNIQYF. CDR3 bases: TGTGCCTGGACTACGACAGGAAACATTCAGTACTTC.

The table lists this clone with a count of one. This sequence joins TRBV30 and TRBJ1-6, with D perhaps TRBD1 (6 bases). Germline lookup yields CDR1 GTSNPN and CDR2 SVGIG (reference sequence). V lost 4 bases, J lost 6 bases, and 13 bases lay in between. The CDR3 length is 14 residues. The DNA of the CDR3 is TGTGCCTGGACGCAGGGGCCTGCTAATTCACCCCTCCACTTT. This codes for CAWTQGPANSPLHF.

The CDR3 sequence: CASTLRGEQFF. CDR3 DNA sequence: TGTGCCAGTACGTTACGGGGTGAGCAGTTCTTC. V is TRBV19 and J is TRBJ2-1; weak D call: TRBD2 (5 bases). The CDR3 sequence is 11 residues long. Germline CDR1 reads LNHDA; CDR2 reads SQIVND (reference sequence). Trimming pared 7 bases from V and 9 bases from J, leaving 10 bases between.

The chain uses TRBV5-1 and TRBJ2-1, with TRBD2 identical over 13 bases. With 3 bases clipped from V and 6 bases from J, the junction kept 12 bases outside the gene matches. The CDR3 covers 18 residues. Germline lookup yields CDR1 SGHRS and CDR2 YFSETQ. CDR3 in DNA: TGCGCCAGCAGCTGGGGACTAGCGGGACGGGCGACCGGCAATGAGCAGTTCTTC. Encoded protein: CASSWGLAGRATGNEQFF.

V gene TRBV2 combines with J gene TRBJ1-5; D might be TRBD1 (5 bases). Per germline, CDR1 SNHLY and CDR2 FYNNEI. This CDR3 contains 15 residues. The ends were cut back, 7 bases at V and 0 bases at J, with 13 bases in the middle. As DNA, the CDR3 is TGTGCCAGCATATTCGACAGAAATAGCAATCAGCCCCAGCATTTT. Residues: CASIFDRNSNQPQHF.